This T cell receptor (beta chain) was captured in a study of blood T cell repertoires in COVID-19. Study information: There were acute and convalescent COVID-19 samples, and they came from the United States, Italy and Spain. PBMCs, B-cell-depleted T cells, or T cells provided the cDNA or gDNA that made up the material.

This clone showed up just a few times. Study processing details: Reference gene primers were amplified, and this amplification served to estimate nucleated cell counts. Here immunoSEQ multiplex PCR was the method, and the copy in TCRdb shows in-frame clones only, minus some. The V and J calls and clone size were taken over from that table, and D and trimming were inferred from the DNA. This sample has roughly 50,000 clones, with approximately 80% found just once. The length of the CDR3 is 13 residues. Germline CDR1 and CDR2: KGHSH and LQKENI. Germline trimming cut 6 bases from V and 6 bases from J; bases unmatched to any gene: 7.

The clonotype originates from a human donor with active or convalescent COVID-19. The donor label of this sample is uncertain. The chain carries TRBV18 and TRBJ1-2; 7 nucleotides align to TRBD1. Sequencing was performed on peripheral blood. The CDR3 DNA reads as TGTGCCAGCTCCGCGACAGGGTGGGATGGCTACACCTTC. Translated: CASSATGWDGYTF.